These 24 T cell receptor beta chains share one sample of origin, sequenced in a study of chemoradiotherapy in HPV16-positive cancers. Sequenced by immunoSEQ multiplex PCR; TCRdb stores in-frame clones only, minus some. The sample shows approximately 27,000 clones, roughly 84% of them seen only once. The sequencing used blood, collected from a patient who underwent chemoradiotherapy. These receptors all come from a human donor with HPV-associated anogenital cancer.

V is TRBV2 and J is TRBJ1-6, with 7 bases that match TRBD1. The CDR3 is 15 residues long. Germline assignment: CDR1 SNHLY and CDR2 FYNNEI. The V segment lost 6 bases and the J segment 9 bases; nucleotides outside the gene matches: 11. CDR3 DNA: TGTGCCAGCAGGGGCGGGACAGCCCTAGGTTCACCCCTCCACTTT. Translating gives CASRGGTALGSPLHF.

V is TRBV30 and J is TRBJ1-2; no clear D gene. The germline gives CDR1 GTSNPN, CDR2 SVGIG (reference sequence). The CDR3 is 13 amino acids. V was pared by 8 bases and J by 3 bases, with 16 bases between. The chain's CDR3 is CATYREGDYGYTF. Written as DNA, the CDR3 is TGTGCCACGTACCGAGAGGGCGACTATGGCTACACCTTC.

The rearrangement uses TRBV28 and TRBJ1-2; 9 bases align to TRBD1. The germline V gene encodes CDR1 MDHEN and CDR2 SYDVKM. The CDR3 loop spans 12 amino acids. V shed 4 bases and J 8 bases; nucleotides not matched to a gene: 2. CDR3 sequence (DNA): TGTGCCAGCAGTTCCGACAGGGGGGGCTACACCTTC. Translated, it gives CASSSDRGGYTF.

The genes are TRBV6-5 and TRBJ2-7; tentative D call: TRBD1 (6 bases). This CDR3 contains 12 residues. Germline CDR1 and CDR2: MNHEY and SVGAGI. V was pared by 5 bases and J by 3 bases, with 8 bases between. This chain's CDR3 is CASSGDNYEQYF. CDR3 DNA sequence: TGTGCCAGCAGTGGGGACAACTACGAGCAGTACTTC.

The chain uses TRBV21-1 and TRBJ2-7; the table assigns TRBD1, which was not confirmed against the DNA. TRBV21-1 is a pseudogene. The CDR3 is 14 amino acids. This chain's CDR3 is CASSKGGQGWEQYV. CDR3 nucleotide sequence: TGTGCCAGCAGCAAAGGGGGACAGGGTTGGGAGCAGTACGTC.

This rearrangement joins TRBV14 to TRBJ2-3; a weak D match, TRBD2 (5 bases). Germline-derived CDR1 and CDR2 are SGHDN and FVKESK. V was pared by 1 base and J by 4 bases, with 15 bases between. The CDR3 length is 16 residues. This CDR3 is CASSQVTGRGADTQYF. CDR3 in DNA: TGTGCCAGCAGCCAAGTTACGGGCCGGGGAGCAGATACGCAGTATTTT. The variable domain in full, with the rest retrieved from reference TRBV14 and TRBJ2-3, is EAGVTQFPSHSVIEKGQTVTLRCDPISGHDNLYWYRRVMGKEIKFLLHFVKESKQDESGMPNNRFLAERTGGTYSTLKVQPAELEDSGVYFCASSQVTGRGADTQYFGPGTRLTVL.

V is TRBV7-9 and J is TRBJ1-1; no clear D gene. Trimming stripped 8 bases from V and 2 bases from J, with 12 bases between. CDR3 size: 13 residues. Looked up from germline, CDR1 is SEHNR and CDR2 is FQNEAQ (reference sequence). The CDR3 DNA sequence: TGTGCCAGCGGTGGTAAAGGTAACACTGAAGCTTTCTTT. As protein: CASGGKGNTEAFF.

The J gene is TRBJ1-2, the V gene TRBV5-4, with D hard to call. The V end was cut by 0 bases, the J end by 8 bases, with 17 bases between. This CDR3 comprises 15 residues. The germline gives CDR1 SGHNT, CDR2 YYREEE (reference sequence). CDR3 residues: CASSLGGIPEEGYTF. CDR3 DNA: TGTGCCAGCAGCTTGGGAGGGATCCCGGAGGAGGGCTACACCTTC.

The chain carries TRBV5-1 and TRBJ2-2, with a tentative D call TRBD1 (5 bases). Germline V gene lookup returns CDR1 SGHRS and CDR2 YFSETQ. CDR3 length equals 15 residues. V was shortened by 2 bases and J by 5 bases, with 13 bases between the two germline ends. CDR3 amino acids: CASSFARGRTGELFF. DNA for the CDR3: TGCGCCAGCAGCTTCGCAAGGGGAAGAACCGGGGAGCTGTTTTTT.

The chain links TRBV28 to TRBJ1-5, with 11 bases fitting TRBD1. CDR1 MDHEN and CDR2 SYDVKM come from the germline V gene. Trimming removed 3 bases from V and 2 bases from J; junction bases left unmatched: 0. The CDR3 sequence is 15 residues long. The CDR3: CASSLGQGGNQPQHF. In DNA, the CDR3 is TGTGCCAGCAGTTTGGGACAGGGGGGCAATCAGCCCCAGCATTTT.

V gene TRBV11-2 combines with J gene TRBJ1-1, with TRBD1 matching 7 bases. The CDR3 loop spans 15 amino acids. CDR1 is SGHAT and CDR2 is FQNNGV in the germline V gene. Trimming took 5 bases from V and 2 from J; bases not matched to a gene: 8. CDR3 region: CASSTGTALNTEAFF. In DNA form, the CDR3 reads TGTGCCAGCAGCACCGGGACAGCACTCAACACTGAAGCTTTCTTT.

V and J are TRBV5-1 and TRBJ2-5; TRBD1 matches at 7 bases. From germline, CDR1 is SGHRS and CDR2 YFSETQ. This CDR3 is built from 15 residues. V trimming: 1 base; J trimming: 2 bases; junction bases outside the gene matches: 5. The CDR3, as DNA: TGCGCCAGCAGCTTGCAGGGGGATGTGCAAGAGACCCAGTACTTC. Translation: CASSLQGDVQETQYF. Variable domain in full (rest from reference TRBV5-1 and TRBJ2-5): KAGVTQTPRYLIKTRGQQVTLSCSPISGHRSVSWYQQTPGQGLQFLFEYFSETQRNKGNFPGRFSGRQFSNSRSEMNVSTLELGDSALYLCASSLQGDVQETQYFGPGTRLLVL.

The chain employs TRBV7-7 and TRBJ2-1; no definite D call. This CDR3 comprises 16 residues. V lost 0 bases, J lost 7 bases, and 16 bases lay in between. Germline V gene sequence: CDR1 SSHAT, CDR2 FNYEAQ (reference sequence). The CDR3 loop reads CASSLARTSPLNEQFF. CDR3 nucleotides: TGTGCCAGCAGCTTAGCGAGGACCTCCCCCCTAAATGAGCAGTTCTTC.

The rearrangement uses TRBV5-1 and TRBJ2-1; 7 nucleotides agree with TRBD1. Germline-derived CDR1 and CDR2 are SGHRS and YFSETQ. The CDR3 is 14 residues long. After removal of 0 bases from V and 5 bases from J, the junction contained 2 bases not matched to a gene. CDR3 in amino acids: CASSLGGQNNEQFF. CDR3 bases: TGCGCCAGCAGCTTGGGGGGACAGAACAATGAGCAGTTCTTC.

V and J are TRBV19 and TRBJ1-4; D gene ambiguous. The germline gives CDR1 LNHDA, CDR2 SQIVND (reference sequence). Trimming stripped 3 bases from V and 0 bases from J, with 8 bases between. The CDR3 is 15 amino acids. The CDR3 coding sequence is TGTGCCAGTAGTATGGGAGTTGCAACTAATGAAAAACTGTTTTTT. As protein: CASSMGVATNEKLFF.

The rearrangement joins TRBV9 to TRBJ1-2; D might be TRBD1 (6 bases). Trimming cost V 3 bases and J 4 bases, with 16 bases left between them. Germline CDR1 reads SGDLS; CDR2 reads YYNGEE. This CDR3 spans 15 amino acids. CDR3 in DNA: TGTGCCAGCAGCGCTTCGACAGGATCCGGCTATGGCTACACCTTC. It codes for CASSASTGSGYGYTF.

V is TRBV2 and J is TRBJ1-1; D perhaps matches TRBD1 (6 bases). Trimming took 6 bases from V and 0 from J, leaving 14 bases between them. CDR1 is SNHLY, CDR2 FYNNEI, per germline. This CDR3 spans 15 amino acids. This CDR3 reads CASRTLQGMNTEAFF. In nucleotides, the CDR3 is TGTGCCAGCAGAACACTACAGGGAATGAACACTGAAGCTTTCTTT.

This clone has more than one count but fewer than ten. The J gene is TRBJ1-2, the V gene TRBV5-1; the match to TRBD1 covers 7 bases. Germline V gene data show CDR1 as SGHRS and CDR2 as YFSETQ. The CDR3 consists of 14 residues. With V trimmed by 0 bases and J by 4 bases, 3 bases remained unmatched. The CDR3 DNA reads TGCGCCAGCAGCTTGGCCCAGGGGGGCTATGGCTACACCTTC. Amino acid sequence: CASSLAQGGYGYTF.

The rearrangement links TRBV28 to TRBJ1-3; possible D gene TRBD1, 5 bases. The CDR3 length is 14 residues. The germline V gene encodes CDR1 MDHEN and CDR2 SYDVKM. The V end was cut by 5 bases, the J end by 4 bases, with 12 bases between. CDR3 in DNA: TGTGCCAGCAGTCCTCCGGGGACCGGAAACACCATATATTTT. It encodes CASSPPGTGNTIYF.

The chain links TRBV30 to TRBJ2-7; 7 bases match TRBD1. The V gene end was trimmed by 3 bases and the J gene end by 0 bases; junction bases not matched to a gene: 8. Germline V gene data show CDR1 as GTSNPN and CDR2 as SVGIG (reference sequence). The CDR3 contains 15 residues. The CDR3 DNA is TGTGCCTGGAGGGATCCGGGACAGAGCTCCTACGAGCAGTACTTC. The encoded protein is CAWRDPGQSSYEQYF.

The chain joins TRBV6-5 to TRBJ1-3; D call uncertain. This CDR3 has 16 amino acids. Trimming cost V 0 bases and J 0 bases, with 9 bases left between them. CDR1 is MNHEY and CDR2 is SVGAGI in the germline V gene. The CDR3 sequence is CASSYSPAGSGNTIYF. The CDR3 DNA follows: TGTGCCAGCAGTTACTCGCCGGCCGGCTCTGGAAACACCATATATTTT.

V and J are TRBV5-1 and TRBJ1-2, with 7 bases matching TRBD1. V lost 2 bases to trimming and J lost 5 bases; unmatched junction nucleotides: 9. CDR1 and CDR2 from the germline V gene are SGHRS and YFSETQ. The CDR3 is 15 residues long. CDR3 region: CASSFDGQEGYGYTF. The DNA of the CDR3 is TGCGCCAGCAGCTTTGACGGACAGGAAGGATATGGCTACACCTTC.

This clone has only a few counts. CDR3 nucleotide sequence: TGCGCCAGCAGTGGTTCGAGGGGAAACACCGGGGAGCTGTTTTTT. Translated: CASSGSRGNTGELFF. This chain connects TRBV10-1 to TRBJ2-2; D possibly uses TRBD1 or TRBD2 (5 bases each). Germline CDR1 and CDR2: WNHNN and SYGVQD (reference sequence). The germline V and J ends were trimmed by 4 bases and 2 bases, with 11 bases remaining between them. The CDR3 has 15 amino acids.

CDR3 protein: CASSVDKERNTEAFF. In DNA, the CDR3 is TGTGCCAGCAGCGTAGATAAGGAGAGGAACACTGAAGCTTTCTTT. The chain joins TRBV9 to TRBJ1-1; no definite D call. Germline lookup yields CDR1 SGDLS and CDR2 YYNGEE. The CDR3 is made up of 15 amino acids. Trimming took 0 bases from V and 1 from J, leaving 10 bases between them.